The T cell receptor beta chain under discussion was sequenced for a study of blood T cell repertoires in COVID-19. This CDR3 comprises 15 residues. V shed 6 bases and J 1 base; nucleotides not matched to a gene: 5. Germline V lookup: CDR1 SGHTA, CDR2 FQGTGA. Libraries were prepared by immunoSEQ multiplex PCR; TCRdb keeps only in-frame clonotypes and omits some of them. The table records 70,000 to 90,000 clones, over 65% of them present only once. The V call is TRBV7-3, the J call TRBJ2-3; 9 nucleotides line up with TRBD2. The source of this sequence is a woman aged 80 or over with acute or convalescent COVID-19. Specimen: peripheral blood. The DNA of the CDR3 is TGTGCCAGCAGTCATAGGACTAGCGGCACAGATACGCAGTATTTT. This translates into CASSHRTSGTDTQYF. Using reference TRBV7-3 and TRBJ2-3 for the parts outside the CDR3, the full variable domain is GAGVSQTPSNKVTEKGKYVELRCDPISGHTALYWYRQSLGQGPEFLIYFQGTGAADDSGLPNDRFFAVRPEGSVSTLKIQRTERGDSAVYLCASSHRTSGTDTQYFGPGTRLTVL.